Included here is one TCR beta chain sequence, with context. Its antigen is still unknown. Unmatched junction bases numbered 7, after V lost 6 bases and J lost 2 bases. The germline V gene encodes CDR1 MNHEY and CDR2 SVGAGI. The CDR3 runs to 15 residues. The sample comes from a study of PD-L1 blockade in urothelial cancer. Study-wide context: Intravenous atezolizumab, 1,200 mg every 3 weeks, was begun by patients in the mid-2010s. Counts from blood samples showed a median of about 150,000 T cells. General study findings and limits: Durable-benefit patients had greater expansion of tumor-associated blood clones at 3 weeks.

The time point here: pretreatment peripheral blood. Each PCR received spiked synthetic TCR analog templates. TCRdb's table, derived via immunoSEQ multiplex PCR, lists solely in-frame clones and lacks some. The profile shows roughly 50,000 clones, around 90% of them singletons. The V and J genes are TRBV6-5 and TRBJ1-5; 7 nucleotides agree with TRBD1. The clonotype comes from a woman in her sixties or seventies with urothelial cancer. The sample here was PBMCs, taken around atezolizumab (anti-PD-L1) treatment. The CDR3 nucleotides read TGTGCCAGCAGCACAGGGGCCAGAGGCAATCAGCCCCAGCATTTT. Its translation is CASSTGARGNQPQHF.